Presented here are 9 T cell receptor beta chains from one specimen sequenced in a study of a mutant IDH1 vaccine in newly diagnosed glioma. Time point specified: week 5, during vaccination. The vaccine gave 300 ug of a 20-mer mutant IDH1 peptide subcutaneously per dose. No antigens are known for them. The method was immunoSEQ multiplex PCR; TCRdb's version includes in-frame clones alone and lacks a portion of them. The data show 35,000 to 45,000 clones, more than 85% seen once. The sample here was PBMCs, taken from a glioma patient whose treatment included an IDH1 peptide vaccine. The receptors stem from a man aged 50 to 59 with glioma.

This chain connects TRBV5-1 to TRBJ2-3; unclear D gene. The CDR3 runs 14 residues. CDR1 SGHRS and CDR2 YFSETQ come from the germline V gene. V was shortened by 5 bases and J by 0 bases, with 10 bases between the two germline ends. Written as DNA, the CDR3 is TGCGCCAGCAGTGTGAGTTCTAGCACAGATACGCAGTATTTT. This encodes CASSVSSSTDTQYF.

In this sample, this clone turned up once. The rearrangement uses TRBV27 and TRBJ1-1, with D perhaps matching TRBD1 (6 bases). Trimming removed 7 bases from V and 9 bases from J, with 12 bases in between. Germline CDR1 MNHEY, CDR2 SMNVEV (reference sequence). This CDR3 is 11 amino acids long. The CDR3: CASTQGFQAFF. CDR3 sequence (DNA): TGTGCCAGCACCCAGGGGTTTCAAGCTTTCTTT.

The V and J genes are TRBV10-1 and TRBJ2-2, with TRBD2 matching over 8 bases. Trimming at V came to 6 bases and at J to 5 bases, leaving 11 bases not matched to a gene. The CDR3 spans 16 residues. From germline, CDR1 is WNHNN and CDR2 SYGVQD (reference sequence). The CDR3 spells CASSIGGGPITGELFF. The CDR3 nucleotides are TGCGCCAGCAGCATCGGGGGGGGGCCGATTACCGGGGAGCTGTTTTTT.

The chain couples TRBV28 to TRBJ2-4, with D possibly TRBD2 on 5 matching bases. Germline CDR1 is MDHEN and CDR2 is SYDVKM. CDR3 length: 14 residues. Trimming left V 7 bases short and J 1 base short, with 11 bases between. The CDR3 DNA reads as TGTGCCAGCATACCGGGGTCGGCCAAAAACATTCAGTACTTC. It is translated as CASIPGSAKNIQYF.

J is TRBJ1-3 and V is TRBV5-1; D unclear. The germline V gene encodes CDR1 SGHRS and CDR2 YFSETQ. Trimming took off 4 bases at V and 4 bases at J, with 9 bases between the two ends. The CDR3 runs to 13 residues. CDR3 DNA: TGCGCCAGCAGCAGTCAGACGGGAAACACCATATATTTT. Its translation: CASSSQTGNTIYF.

The CDR3 sequence is CASSLPTGNDYEQYF. The DNA of the CDR3 is TGTGCCAGCAGCCTACCGACAGGGAACGATTACGAGCAGTACTTC. The chain carries TRBV7-8 and TRBJ2-7, with 7 bases fitting TRBD1. This CDR3 has 15 amino acids. Germline V gene data show CDR1 as SGHVS and CDR2 as FQNEAQ. Unmatched junction bases numbered 11, after V lost 5 bases and J lost 4 bases. The full variable domain, rest sourced from reference TRBV7-8 and TRBJ2-7, is GAGVSQSPRYKVAKRGQDVALRCDPISGHVSLFWYQQALGQGPEFLTYFQNEAQLDKSGLPSDRFFAERPEGSVSTLKIQRTQQEDSAVYLCASSLPTGNDYEQYFGPGTRLTVT.

This clone was seen a single time. The chain is built from TRBV7-2 and TRBJ2-4; no reliable D call. The CDR3 has 19 amino acids. The V end lost 0 bases, the J end lost 0 bases, and 18 bases lay between the germline ends. Germline lookup yields CDR1 SGHTA and CDR2 FQGNSA. In DNA form, the CDR3 reads TGTGCCAGCAGCTTAGCGGGCAACTTAGGGTCCTTAGCCAAAAACATTCAGTACTTC. Amino acids: CASSLAGNLGSLAKNIQYF.

This clone was seen only once. The rearrangement links TRBV5-6 to TRBJ1-2; D is possibly TRBD1 (6 bases). Germline CDR1 is SGHDT and CDR2 is YYEEEE. Trimming pared 0 bases from V and 4 bases from J, leaving 13 bases between. There are 15 residues in the CDR3. In DNA, the CDR3 is TGTGCCAGCAGCTTGGCCCCAGGGGAAGCCTATGGCTACACCTTC. Amino acids: CASSLAPGEAYGYTF.

The V call is TRBV7-2, the J call TRBJ2-7; the match to TRBD1 covers 7 bases. V was pared by 4 bases and J by 1 base, with 7 bases of the junction left unmatched. This CDR3 has 15 residues. CDR1 and CDR2 (germline): SGHTA, FQGNSA. The CDR3, as DNA: TGTGCCAGCAGCTCCACGTCGGACAGGTCCTACGAGCAGTACTTC. Its protein product is CASSSTSDRSYEQYF.